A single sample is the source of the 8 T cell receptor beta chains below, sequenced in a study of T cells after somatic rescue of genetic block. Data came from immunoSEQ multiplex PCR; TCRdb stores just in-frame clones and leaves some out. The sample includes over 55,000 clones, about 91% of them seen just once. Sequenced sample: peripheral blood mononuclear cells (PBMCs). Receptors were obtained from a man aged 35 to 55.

This CDR3 is CASSKLQNTEAFF. CDR3 in DNA: TGTGCCAGTAGTAAACTGCAGAACACTGAAGCTTTCTTT. The chain uses TRBV19 and TRBJ1-1; no clear D gene. There are 13 residues in the CDR3. V was cut by 4 bases and J by 1 base, with 7 bases left in between. Per the germline V gene, CDR1 is LNHDA and CDR2 is SQIVND (reference sequence).

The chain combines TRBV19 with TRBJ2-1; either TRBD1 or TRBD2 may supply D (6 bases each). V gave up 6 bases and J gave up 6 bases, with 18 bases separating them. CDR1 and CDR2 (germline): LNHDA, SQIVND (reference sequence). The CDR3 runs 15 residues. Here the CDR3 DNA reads TGTGCCAGTAGAACGGGAGCCCTAGGGGGCAATGAGCAGTTCTTC. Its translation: CASRTGALGGNEQFF.

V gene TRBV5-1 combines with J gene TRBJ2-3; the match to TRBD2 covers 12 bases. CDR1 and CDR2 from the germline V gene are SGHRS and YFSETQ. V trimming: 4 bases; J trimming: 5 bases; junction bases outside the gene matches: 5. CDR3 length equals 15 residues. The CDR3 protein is CASSPLTSGGDTQYF. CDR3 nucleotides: TGCGCCAGCAGCCCACTGACTAGCGGGGGAGATACGCAGTATTTT. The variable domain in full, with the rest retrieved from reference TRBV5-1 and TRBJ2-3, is KAGVTQTPRYLIKTRGQQVTLSCSPISGHRSVSWYQQTPGQGLQFLFEYFSETQRNKGNFPGRFSGRQFSNSRSEMNVSTLELGDSALYLCASSPLTSGGDTQYFGPGTRLTVL.

The CDR3 protein is CASSFGRGGDTDTQYF. CDR3 in DNA: TGTGCCAGCAGCTTTGGCCGGGGGGGCGATACAGATACGCAGTATTTT. The rearrangement joins TRBV5-4 to TRBJ2-3, with 8 bases identical to TRBD2. The germline V gene encodes CDR1 SGHNT and CDR2 YYREEE (reference sequence). The CDR3 has 16 amino acids. The ends lost 2 bases at V and 3 bases at J; junction bases unmatched: 8.

CDR3: CASSIIQGNYGYTF. CDR3 sequence (DNA): TGTGCCAGCAGCATAATACAGGGAAACTATGGCTACACCTTC. The chain couples TRBV5-6 to TRBJ1-2, with D possibly matching TRBD1 (6 bases). CDR3 length equals 14 residues. The V gene lost 4 bases and the J gene lost 2 bases, with 12 bases spanning the gap. The germline CDR1 and CDR2 sequences are SGHDT and YYEEEE. Using reference TRBV5-6 and TRBJ1-2 for the parts outside the CDR3, the full variable domain is DAGVTQSPTHLIKTRGQQVTLRCSPKSGHDTVSWYQQALGQGPQFIFQYYEEEERQRGNFPDRFSGHQFPNYSSELNVNALLLGDSALYLCASSIIQGNYGYTFGSGTRLTVV.

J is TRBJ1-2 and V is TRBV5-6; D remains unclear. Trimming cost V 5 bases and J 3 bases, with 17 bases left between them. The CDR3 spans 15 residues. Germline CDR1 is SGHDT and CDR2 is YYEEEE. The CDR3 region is CASRPTGSEDYGYTF. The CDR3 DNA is TGTGCCAGCAGGCCGACTGGGTCCGAGGACTATGGCTACACCTTC.

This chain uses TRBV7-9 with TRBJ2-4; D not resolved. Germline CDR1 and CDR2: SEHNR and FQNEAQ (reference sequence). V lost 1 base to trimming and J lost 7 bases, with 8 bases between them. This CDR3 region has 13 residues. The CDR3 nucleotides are TGTGCCAGCAGCTTAGGTTCTGCGAACATTCAGTACTTC. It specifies CASSLGSANIQYF.

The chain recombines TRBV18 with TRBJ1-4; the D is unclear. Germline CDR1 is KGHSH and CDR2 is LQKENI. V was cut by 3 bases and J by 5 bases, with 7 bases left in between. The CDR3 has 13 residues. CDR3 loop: CASSPGINEKLFF. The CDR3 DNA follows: TGTGCCAGCTCACCCGGTATAAATGAAAAACTGTTTTTT. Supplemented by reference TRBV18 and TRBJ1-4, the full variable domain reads NAGVMQNPRHLVRRRGQEARLRCSPMKGHSHVYWYRQLPEEGLKFMVYLQKENIIDESGMPKERFSAEFPKEGPSILRIQQVVRGDSAAYFCASSPGINEKLFFGSGTQLSVL.